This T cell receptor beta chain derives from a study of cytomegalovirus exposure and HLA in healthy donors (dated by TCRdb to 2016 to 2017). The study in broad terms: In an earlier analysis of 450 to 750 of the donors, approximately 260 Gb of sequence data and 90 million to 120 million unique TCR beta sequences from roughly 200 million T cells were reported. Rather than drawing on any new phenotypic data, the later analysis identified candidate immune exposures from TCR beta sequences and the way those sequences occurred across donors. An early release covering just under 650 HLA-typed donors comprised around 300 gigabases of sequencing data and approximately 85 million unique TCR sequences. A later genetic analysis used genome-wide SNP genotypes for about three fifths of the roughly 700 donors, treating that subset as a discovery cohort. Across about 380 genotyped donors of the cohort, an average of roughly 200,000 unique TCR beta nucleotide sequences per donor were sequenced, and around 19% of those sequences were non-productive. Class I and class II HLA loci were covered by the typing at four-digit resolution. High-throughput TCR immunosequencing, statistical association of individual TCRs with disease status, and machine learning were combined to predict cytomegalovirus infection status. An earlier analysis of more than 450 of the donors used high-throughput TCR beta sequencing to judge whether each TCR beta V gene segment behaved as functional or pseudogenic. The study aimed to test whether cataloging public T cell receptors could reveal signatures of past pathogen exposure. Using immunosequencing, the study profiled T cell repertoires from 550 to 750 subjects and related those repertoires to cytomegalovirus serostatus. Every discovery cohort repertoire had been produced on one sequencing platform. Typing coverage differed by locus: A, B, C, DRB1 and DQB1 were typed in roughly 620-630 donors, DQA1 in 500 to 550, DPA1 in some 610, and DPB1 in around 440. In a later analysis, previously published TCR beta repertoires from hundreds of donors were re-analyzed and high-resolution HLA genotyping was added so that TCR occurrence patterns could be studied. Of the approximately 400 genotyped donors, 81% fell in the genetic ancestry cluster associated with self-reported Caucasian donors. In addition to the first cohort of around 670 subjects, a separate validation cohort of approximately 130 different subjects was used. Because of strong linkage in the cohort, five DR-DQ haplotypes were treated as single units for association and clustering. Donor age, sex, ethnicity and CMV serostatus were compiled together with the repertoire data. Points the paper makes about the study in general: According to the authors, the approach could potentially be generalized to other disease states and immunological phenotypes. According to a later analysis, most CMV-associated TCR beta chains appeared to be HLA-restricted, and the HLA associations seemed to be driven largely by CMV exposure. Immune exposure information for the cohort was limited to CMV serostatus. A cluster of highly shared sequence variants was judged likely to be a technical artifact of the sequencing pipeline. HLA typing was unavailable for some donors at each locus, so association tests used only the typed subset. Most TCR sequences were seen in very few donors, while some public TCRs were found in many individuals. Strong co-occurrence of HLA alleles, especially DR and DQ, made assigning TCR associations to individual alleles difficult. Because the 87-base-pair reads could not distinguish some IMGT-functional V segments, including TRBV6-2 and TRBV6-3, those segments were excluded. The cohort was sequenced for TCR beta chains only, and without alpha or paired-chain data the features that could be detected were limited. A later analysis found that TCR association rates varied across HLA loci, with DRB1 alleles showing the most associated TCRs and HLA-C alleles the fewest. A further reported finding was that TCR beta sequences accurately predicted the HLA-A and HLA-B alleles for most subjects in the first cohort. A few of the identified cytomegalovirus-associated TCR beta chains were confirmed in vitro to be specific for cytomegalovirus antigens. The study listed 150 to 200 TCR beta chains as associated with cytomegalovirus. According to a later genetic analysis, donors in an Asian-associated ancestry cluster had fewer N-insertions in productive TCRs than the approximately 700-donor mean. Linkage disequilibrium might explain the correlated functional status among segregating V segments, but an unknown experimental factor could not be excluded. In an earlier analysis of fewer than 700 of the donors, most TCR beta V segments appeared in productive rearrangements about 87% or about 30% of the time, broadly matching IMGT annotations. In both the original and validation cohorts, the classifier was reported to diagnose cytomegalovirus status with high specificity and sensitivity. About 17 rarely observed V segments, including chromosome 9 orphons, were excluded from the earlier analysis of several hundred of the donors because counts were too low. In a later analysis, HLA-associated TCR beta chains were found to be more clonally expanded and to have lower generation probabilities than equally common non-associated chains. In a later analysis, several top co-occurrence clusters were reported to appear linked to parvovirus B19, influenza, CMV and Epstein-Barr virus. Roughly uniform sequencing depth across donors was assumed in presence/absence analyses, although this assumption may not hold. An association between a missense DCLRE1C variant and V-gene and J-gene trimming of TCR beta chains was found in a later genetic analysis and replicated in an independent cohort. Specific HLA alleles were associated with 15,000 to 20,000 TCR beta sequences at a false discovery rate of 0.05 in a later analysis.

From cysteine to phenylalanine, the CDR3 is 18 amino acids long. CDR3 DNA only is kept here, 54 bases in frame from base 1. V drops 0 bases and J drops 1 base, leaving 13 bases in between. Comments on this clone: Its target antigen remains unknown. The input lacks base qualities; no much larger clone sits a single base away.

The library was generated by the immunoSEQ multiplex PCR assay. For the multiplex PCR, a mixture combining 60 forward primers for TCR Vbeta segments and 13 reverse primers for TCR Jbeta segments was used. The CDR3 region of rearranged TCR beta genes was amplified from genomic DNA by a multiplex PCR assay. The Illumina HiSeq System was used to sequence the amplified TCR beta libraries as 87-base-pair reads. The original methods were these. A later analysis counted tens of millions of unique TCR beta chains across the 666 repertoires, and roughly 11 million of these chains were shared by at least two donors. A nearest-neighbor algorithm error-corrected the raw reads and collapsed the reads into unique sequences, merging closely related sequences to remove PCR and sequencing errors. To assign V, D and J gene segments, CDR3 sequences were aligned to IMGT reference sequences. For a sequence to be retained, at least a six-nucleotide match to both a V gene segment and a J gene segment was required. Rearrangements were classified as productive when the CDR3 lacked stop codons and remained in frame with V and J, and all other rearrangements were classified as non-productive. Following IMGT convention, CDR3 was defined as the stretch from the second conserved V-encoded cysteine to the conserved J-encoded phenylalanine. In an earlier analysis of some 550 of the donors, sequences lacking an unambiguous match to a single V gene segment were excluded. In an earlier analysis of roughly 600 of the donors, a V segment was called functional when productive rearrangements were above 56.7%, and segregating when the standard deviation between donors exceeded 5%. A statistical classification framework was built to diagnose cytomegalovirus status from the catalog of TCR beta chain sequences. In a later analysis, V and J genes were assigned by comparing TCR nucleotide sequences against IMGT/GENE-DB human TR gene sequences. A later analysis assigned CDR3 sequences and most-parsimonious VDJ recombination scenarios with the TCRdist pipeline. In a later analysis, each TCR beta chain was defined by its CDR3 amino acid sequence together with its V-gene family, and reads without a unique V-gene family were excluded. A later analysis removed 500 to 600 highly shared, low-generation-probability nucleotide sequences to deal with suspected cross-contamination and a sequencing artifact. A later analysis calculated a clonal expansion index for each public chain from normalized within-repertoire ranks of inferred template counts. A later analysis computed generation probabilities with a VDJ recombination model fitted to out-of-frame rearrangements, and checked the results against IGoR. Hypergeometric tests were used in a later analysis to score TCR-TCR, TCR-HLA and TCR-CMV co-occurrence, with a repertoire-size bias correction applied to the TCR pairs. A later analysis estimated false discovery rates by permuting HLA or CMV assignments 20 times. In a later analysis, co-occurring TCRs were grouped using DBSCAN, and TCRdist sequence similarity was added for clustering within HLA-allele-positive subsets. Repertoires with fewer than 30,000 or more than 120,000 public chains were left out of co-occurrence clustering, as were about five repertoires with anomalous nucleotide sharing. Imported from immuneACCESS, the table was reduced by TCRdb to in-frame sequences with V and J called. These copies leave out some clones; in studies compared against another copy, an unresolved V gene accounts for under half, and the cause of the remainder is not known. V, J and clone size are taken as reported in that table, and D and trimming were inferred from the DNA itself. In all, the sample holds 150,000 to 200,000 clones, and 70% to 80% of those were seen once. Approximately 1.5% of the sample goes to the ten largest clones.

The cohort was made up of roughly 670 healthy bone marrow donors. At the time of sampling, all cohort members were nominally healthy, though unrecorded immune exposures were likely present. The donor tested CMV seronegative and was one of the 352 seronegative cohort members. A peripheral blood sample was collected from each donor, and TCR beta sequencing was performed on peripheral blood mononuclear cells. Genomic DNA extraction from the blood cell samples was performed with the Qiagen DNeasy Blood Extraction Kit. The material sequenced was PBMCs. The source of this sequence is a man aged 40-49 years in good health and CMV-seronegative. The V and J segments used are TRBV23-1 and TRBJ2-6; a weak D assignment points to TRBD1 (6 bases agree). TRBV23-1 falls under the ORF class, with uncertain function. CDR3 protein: CASSQSRQEESGANVLTF. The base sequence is TGCGCCAGCAGTCAATCGCGACAGGAAGAGTCTGGGGCCAACGTCCTGACTTTC.